These 20 T cell receptor beta chains originate from one sample sequenced in a study of cytomegalovirus exposure and HLA in healthy donors. Measured with immunoSEQ multiplex PCR; TCRdb has only the in-frame clones, and not every one. The table includes roughly 150,000 clones, 89% detected once. Sequencing was done on a sample of PBMCs. These receptors all come from a woman aged 18 to 35 in good health and CMV-seropositive.

V usage is TRBV19 and J usage is TRBJ1-5; D possibly corresponds to TRBD1 (5 bases). With 6 bases removed from V and 1 base from J, the gap between germline ends came to 13 bases. In germline, CDR1 is LNHDA, CDR2 SQIVND (reference sequence). This CDR3 comprises 15 residues. CDR3 sequence (DNA): TGTGCCAGTAGGACATCACAGGTGAGCAATCAGCCCCAGCATTTT. It is translated as CASRTSQVSNQPQHF. Based on the CDR3 plus reference TRBV19 and TRBJ1-5, the full variable domain is DGGITQSPKYLFRKEGQNVTLSCEQNLNHDAMYWYRQDPGQGLRLIYYSQIVNDFQKGDIAEGYSVSREKKESFPLTVTSAQKNPTAFYLCASRTSQVSNQPQHFGDGTRLSIL.

The J gene is TRBJ1-1, the V gene TRBV29-1, with a possible D match to TRBD1 (6 bases). This CDR3 is 13 amino acids long. Germline V gene sequence: CDR1 SQVTM, CDR2 ANQGSEA. The germline V and J ends were trimmed by 7 bases and 1 base, with 13 bases remaining between them. CDR3 amino acids: CSARGGQNTEAFF. As DNA, the CDR3 is TGCAGCGCACGGGGGGGGCAGAACACTGAAGCTTTCTTT. Combining the CDR3 with reference TRBV29-1 and TRBJ1-1 gives the whole variable domain SAVISQKPSRDICQRGTSLTIQCQVDSQVTMMFWYRQQPGQSLTLIATANQGSEATYESGFVIDKFPISRPNLTFSTLTVSNMSPEDSSIYLCSARGGQNTEAFFGQGTRLTVV.

This clone is a singleton in its sample. The chain recombines TRBV10-1 with TRBJ2-1; 8 nucleotides align to TRBD2. V lost 5 bases, J lost 0 bases, and 3 bases stayed unmatched. Looked up from germline, CDR1 is WNHNN and CDR2 is SYGVQD (reference sequence). CDR3 length: 15 amino acids. The CDR3 DNA reads as TGCGCCAGCAGTAAACTAGCGGCCTCCTACAATGAGCAGTTCTTC. Translated, it gives CASSKLAASYNEQFF.

J is TRBJ2-3 and V is TRBV15; the D gene is possibly TRBD2 (6 bases). V lost 6 bases, J lost 0 bases, and 7 bases lay in between. Germline CDR1 reads LNHNV; CDR2 reads YYDKDF (reference sequence). The CDR3 runs to 13 residues. The CDR3 DNA is TGTGCCACCAGGGAGGGGAGCACAGATACGCAGTATTTT. It translates to CATREGSTDTQYF.

This chain uses TRBV2 with TRBJ2-1; perhaps TRBD2 as D (5 bases). This CDR3 comprises 13 residues. Trimming pared 7 bases from V and 2 bases from J, leaving 9 bases between. The V gene's germline CDR1 is SNHLY and CDR2 FYNNEI. Here the CDR3 DNA reads TGTGCCAGCACCTGGAGGACCTACAATGAGCAGTTCTTC. Translated, it gives CASTWRTYNEQFF.

This clone showed up just a few times. The V and J genes are TRBV11-2 and TRBJ1-3, with 9 positions matching TRBD1. The V segment lost 4 bases and the J segment 4 bases; nucleotides outside the gene matches: 8. The CDR3 contains 16 residues. The germline V gene has CDR1 SGHAT and CDR2 FQNNGV. The CDR3 region has the DNA TGTGCCAGCAGCTCGGCGGGACAGGGATTGGGAAACACCATATATTTT. Amino acids: CASSSAGQGLGNTIYF.

J is TRBJ2-1 and V is TRBV6-4; 13 nucleotides align to TRBD2. The CDR3 is 16 residues long. The germline V gene has CDR1 MRHNA and CDR2 SNTAGT. The J segment lost 3 bases and the V segment lost 3 bases, leaving 2 bases of the junction unmatched. The CDR3 bases are TGTGCCAGCAGTGAACTAGCGGGAGGGCTCTACAATGAGCAGTTCTTC. Translated: CASSELAGGLYNEQFF.

The CDR3 is CASSESSRTENEQFF. CDR3 bases: TGTGCCAGCAGTGAATCCAGCAGGACAGAAAATGAGCAGTTCTTC. The chain couples TRBV6-1 to TRBJ2-1; possibly TRBD1 for D (6 bases). Germline CDR1 reads MNHNS; CDR2 reads SASEGT. The CDR3 runs 15 residues. The germline V and J ends were trimmed by 2 bases and 7 bases, with 15 bases remaining between them.

The J gene is TRBJ1-4, the V gene TRBV5-1; weak D call: TRBD1 (6 bases). Germline V gene data show CDR1 as SGHRS and CDR2 as YFSETQ. Trimming stripped 4 bases from V and 6 bases from J, with 16 bases between. The CDR3 is 15 amino acids. As DNA, the CDR3 is TGCGCCAGCAGCCTTAACAGGGTTACGGATGAAAAACTGTTTTTT. Translation gives CASSLNRVTDEKLFF.

The chain recombines TRBV6-5 with TRBJ2-1; 11 bases line up with TRBD2. Per the germline V gene, CDR1 is MNHEY and CDR2 is SVGAGI. V dropped 0 bases and J dropped 8; count of bases not matched to a gene: 6. CDR3 length: 16 amino acids. This CDR3 is CASSYSSGRAGDEQFF. Here the CDR3 DNA reads TGTGCCAGCAGTTACTCTAGCGGGAGGGCCGGGGATGAGCAGTTCTTC.

The chain employs TRBV4-3 and TRBJ1-5; 8 nucleotides align to TRBD1. Germline CDR1 LGHNA, CDR2 YSLEER. V trimming: 4 bases; J trimming: 6 bases; junction bases outside the gene matches: 5. This CDR3 is 14 amino acids long. The CDR3 loop reads CASSLRQGIQPQHF. The CDR3, as DNA: TGCGCCAGCAGCCTACGACAGGGGATTCAGCCCCAGCATTTT.

The V and J genes are TRBV4-2 and TRBJ2-1; tentative D call: TRBD2 (8 bases). The CDR3 extends over 18 amino acids. V was trimmed by 4 bases and J by 3 bases, leaving 22 bases between them. Germline V gene data show CDR1 as LGHNA and CDR2 as YNFKEQ. The CDR3 is CASSPGGGSGSGYNEQFF. The CDR3, as DNA: TGTGCCAGCAGCCCGGGAGGGGGCTCGGGATCGGGCTACAATGAGCAGTTCTTC.

V is TRBV2 and J is TRBJ2-7, with D possibly matching TRBD2 (5 bases). The length of the CDR3 is 12 residues. CDR1 and CDR2 from the germline V gene are SNHLY and FYNNEI. V lost 8 bases, J lost 0 bases, and 8 bases lay in between. The CDR3 nucleotides are TGTGCCAGCCAAAGCGGCTCCTACGAGCAGTACTTC. Amino acids: CASQSGSYEQYF.

The chain joins TRBV10-3 to TRBJ2-1, with 8 bases aligning to TRBD2. Looked up from germline, CDR1 is ENHRY and CDR2 is SYGVKD. With V trimmed by 4 bases and J by 7 bases, 9 bases remained unmatched. The CDR3 is 15 residues long. CDR3 protein: CAISGEQGLGNEQFF. DNA of the CDR3: TGTGCCATCAGTGGGGAGCAGGGACTAGGGAATGAGCAGTTCTTC.

The chain uses TRBV7-2 and TRBJ2-7, with a possible D match to TRBD2 (5 bases). The CDR3 has 14 amino acids. Trimming shortened V by 4 bases and J by 1 base, and 11 bases separated the two germline ends. In germline, CDR1 is SGHTA, CDR2 FQGNSA. The CDR3: CASSSTRGSYEQYF. As DNA, the CDR3 is TGTGCCAGCAGCTCAACCCGGGGATCCTACGAGCAGTACTTC.

The V gene is TRBV13, the J gene TRBJ1-1; D remains unclear. Germline CDR1 PRHDT, CDR2 FYEKMQ (reference sequence). V was trimmed by 5 bases and J by 6 bases, leaving 16 bases between them. This CDR3 is 14 amino acids long. Here the CDR3 reads CASSPIGRWAEAFF. Here the CDR3 DNA reads TGTGCCAGCAGCCCCATAGGGAGGTGGGCTGAAGCTTTCTTT.

In its sample, this clone was seen once. Here the CDR3 reads CASSPSRPYYGYTF. CDR3 sequence (DNA): TGTGCCAGCAGTCCCAGCAGGCCATACTATGGCTACACCTTC. V is TRBV6-5 and J is TRBJ1-2; D remains ambiguous. V was trimmed by 5 bases and J by 3 bases, leaving 13 bases between them. Per the germline V gene, CDR1 is MNHEY and CDR2 is SVGAGI. This CDR3 has 14 residues.

The CDR3 sequence is CASSFGDRVLEAFF. In DNA, the CDR3 is TGTGCCAGCAGTTTTGGGGACAGGGTCCTTGAAGCTTTCTTT. The V call is TRBV28, the J call TRBJ1-1; 9 bases are shared with TRBD1. Germline CDR1 and CDR2: MDHEN and SYDVKM. This CDR3 comprises 14 residues. V gave up 3 bases and J gave up 7 bases; unmatched junction bases: 6.

This clone was seen just once. The V and J genes are TRBV5-1 and TRBJ1-4; D is uncertain. Trimming left V 5 bases short and J 5 bases short, with 13 bases between. The CDR3 extends over 14 amino acids. CDR1 is SGHRS and CDR2 is YFSETQ in the germline V gene. CDR3 loop: CASSGNSGNEKLFF. The CDR3 region has the DNA TGCGCCAGCAGTGGTAACAGTGGGAATGAAAAACTGTTTTTT.

The chain links TRBV27 to TRBJ2-6; D might be TRBD1 (6 bases). Germline CDR1 reads MNHEY; CDR2 reads SMNVEV (reference sequence). V lost 4 bases, J lost 0 bases, and 28 bases lay in between. The CDR3 is 22 residues long. The CDR3 DNA reads as TGTGCCAGCAGTTCATATTTATTCAGAGCAGGGGCCGCAAGCTCTGGGGCCAACGTCCTGACTTTC. It yields the protein CASSSYLFRAGAASSGANVLTF.